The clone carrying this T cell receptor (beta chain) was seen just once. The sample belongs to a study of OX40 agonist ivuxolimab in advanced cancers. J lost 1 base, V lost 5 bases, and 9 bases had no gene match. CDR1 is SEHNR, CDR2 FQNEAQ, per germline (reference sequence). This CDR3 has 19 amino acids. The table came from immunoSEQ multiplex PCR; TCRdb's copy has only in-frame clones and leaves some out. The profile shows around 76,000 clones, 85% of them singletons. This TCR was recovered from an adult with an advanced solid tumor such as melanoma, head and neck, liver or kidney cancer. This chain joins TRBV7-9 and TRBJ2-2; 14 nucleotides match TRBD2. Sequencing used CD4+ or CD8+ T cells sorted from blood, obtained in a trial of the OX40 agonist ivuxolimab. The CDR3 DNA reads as TGTGCCAGCAGCCTCAGACCGGGACTAGCGGGAGAGAACACCGGGGAGCTGTTTTTT. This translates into CASSLRPGLAGENTGELFF.